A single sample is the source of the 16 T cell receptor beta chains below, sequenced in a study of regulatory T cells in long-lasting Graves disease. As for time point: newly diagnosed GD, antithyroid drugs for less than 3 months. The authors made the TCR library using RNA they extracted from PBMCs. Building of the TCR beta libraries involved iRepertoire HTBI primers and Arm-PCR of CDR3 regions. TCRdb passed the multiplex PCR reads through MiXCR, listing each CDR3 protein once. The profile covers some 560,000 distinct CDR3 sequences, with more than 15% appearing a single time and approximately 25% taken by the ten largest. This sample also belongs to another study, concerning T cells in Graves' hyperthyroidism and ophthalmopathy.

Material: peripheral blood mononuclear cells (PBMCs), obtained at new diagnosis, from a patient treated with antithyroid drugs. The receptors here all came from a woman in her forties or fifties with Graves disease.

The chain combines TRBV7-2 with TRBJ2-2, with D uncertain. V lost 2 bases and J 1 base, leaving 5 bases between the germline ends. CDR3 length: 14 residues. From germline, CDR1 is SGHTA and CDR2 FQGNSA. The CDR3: CASSLPVNTGELFF. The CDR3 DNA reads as TGTGCCAGCAGCTTACCCGTGAACACCGGGGAGCTGTTTTTT.

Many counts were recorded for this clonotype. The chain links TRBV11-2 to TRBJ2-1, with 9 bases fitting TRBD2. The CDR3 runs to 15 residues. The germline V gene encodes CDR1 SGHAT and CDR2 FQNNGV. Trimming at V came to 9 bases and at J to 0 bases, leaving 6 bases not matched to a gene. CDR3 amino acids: CASQTSGLSYNEQFF. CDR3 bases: TGTGCCAGTCAGACTAGCGGCCTCTCCTACAATGAGCAGTTCTTC. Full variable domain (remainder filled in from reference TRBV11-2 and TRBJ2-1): EAGVAQSPRYKIIEKRQSVAFWCNPISGHATLYWYQQILGQGPKLLIQFQNNGVVDDSQLPKDRFSAERLKGVDSTLKIQPAKLEDSAVYLCASQTSGLSYNEQFFGPGTRLTVL.

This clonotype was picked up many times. In DNA, the CDR3 is TGTGCCAGCAGGGGGCCGGGAGAGCTTGTGGCGCAGTATTTT. Protein sequence: CASRGPGELVAQYF. The gene calls are TRBV12-3 or TRBV12-4 and TRBJ2-3, with D perhaps TRBD2 (6 bases). With 6 bases removed from V and 10 bases from J, the gap between germline ends came to 20 bases. The CDR3 loop spans 14 amino acids.

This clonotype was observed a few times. The CDR3 DNA reads as TGTGCCAGCAGCGTGGACGCAGGGGGCGAAGCTTTCTTT. Translated, it gives CASSVDAGGEAFF. This rearrangement joins TRBV28 to TRBJ1-1; 8 bases fit TRBD1. CDR3 length equals 13 residues. The V gene's germline CDR1 is MDHEN and CDR2 SYDVKM. V lost 6 bases to trimming and J lost 8 bases; unmatched junction nucleotides: 8.

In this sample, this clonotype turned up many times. This CDR3 is CASSAPETQYF. Here the CDR3 DNA reads TGTGCCAGCAGTGCTCCGGAGACCCAGTACTTC. The chain joins TRBV2 to TRBJ2-5; D is ambiguous. This CDR3 region has 11 residues. The ends were cut back, 4 bases at V and 5 bases at J, with 5 bases in the middle. The germline CDR1 and CDR2 sequences are SNHLY and FYNNEI. The full variable domain, in which reference TRBV2 and TRBJ2-5 provide the parts outside the CDR3, is EPEVTQTPSHQVTQMGQEVILRCVPISNHLYFYWYRQILGQKVEFLVSFYNNEISEKSEIFDDQFSVERPDGSNFTLKIRSTKLEDSAMYFCASSAPETQYFGPGTRLLVL.

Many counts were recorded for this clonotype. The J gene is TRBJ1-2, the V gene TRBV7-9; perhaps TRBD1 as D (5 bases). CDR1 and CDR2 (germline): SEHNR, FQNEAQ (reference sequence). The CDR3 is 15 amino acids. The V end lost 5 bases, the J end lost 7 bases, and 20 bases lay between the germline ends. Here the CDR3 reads CASSAYQGEMTGYTF. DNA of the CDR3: TGTGCCAGCAGCGCCTACCAAGGGGAGATGACTGGCTACACCTTC.

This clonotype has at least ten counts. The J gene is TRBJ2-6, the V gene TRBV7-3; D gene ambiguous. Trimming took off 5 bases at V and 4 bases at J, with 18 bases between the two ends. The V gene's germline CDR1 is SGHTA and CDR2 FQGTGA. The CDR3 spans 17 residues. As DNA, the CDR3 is TGTGCCAGCAGCAACGGGCCCCTAGGCCTAGGGGCCAACGTCCTGACTTTC. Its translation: CASSNGPLGLGANVLTF.

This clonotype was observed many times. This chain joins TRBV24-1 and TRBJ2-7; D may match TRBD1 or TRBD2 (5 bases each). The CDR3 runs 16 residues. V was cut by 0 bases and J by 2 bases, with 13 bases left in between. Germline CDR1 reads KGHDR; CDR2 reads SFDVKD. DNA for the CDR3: TGTGCCACCAGTGATTTGCAGCCAGGGAGAACCTACGAGCAGTACTTC. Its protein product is CATSDLQPGRTYEQYF.

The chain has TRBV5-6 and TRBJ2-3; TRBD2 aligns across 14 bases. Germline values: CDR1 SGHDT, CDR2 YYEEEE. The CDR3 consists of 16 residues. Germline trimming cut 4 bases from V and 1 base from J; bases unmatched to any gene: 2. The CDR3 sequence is CASSRLAGGGTDTQYF. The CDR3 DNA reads TGTGCCAGCAGCCGACTAGCGGGAGGGGGCACAGATACGCAGTATTTT.

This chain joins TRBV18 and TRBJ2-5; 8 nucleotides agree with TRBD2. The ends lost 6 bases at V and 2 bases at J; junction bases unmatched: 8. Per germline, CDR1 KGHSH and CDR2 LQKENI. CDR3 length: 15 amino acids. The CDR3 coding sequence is TGTGCCAGCTCTCGAACCGGGACTAGACAAGAGACCCAGTACTTC. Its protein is CASSRTGTRQETQYF.

CDR3 loop: CASSQGGENTGELFF. The CDR3 DNA reads TGTGCCAGCAGCCAAGGGGGGGAGAACACCGGGGAGCTGTTTTTT. This sequence joins TRBV4-2 and TRBJ2-2; a possible D gene is TRBD2 (6 bases). Trimming took 1 base from V and 1 from J, leaving 7 bases between them. Germline V gene data show CDR1 as LGHNA and CDR2 as YNFKEQ. The CDR3 sequence is 15 residues long.

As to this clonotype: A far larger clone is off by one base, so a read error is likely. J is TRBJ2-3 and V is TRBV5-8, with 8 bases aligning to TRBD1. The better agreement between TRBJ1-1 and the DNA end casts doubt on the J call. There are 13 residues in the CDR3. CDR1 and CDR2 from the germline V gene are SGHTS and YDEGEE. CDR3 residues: CASSRHRGSEAFF. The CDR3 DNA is TGTGCCAGCAGTCGACACAGGGGGTCTGAAGCTTTCTTT.

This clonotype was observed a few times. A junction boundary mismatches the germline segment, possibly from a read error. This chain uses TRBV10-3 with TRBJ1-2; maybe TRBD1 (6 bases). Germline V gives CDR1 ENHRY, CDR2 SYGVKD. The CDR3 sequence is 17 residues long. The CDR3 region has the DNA TGTGCCATCAGTAAGTCCCGGGACATCACACATAACTATGGCTACACCTTC. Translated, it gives CAISKSRDITHNYGYTF.

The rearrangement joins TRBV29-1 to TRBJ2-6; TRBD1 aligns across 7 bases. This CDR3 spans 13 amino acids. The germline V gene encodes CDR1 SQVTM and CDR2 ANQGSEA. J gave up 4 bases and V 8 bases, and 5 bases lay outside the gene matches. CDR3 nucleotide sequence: TGCAGCACTACAGGGGACGGGGCCAACGTCCTGACTTTC. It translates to CSTTGDGANVLTF.

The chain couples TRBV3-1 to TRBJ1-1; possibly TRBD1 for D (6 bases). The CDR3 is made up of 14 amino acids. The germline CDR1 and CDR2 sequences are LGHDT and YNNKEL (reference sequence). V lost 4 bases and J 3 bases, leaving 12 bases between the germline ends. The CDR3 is CASSPATGYTEAFF. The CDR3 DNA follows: TGTGCCAGCAGCCCAGCCACAGGGTACACTGAAGCTTTCTTT.

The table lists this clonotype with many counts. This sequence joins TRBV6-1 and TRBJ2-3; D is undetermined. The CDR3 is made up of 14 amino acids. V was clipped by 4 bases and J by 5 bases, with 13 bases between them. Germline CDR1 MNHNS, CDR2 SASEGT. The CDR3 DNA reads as TGTGCCAGCAGTGCAGACCGGACGGTAGATACGCAGTATTTT. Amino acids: CASSADRTVDTQYF.